These T cell receptor beta chains were read from a single sample in a study of OX40 agonist ivuxolimab in advanced cancers. Assay: immunoSEQ multiplex PCR; the TCRdb copy retains only in-frame clones and omits some. The sample records 55,000 to 65,000 clones, 70% to 90% being singletons. The material sequenced was CD4+ or CD8+ T cells sorted from blood, taken in a trial of the OX40 agonist ivuxolimab. The receptors were sampled from an adult with an advanced solid tumor such as melanoma, head and neck, liver or kidney cancer. Both conserved end residues are trimmed from each CDR3. A D gene is named only where the DNA matches it firmly. Size tells how often a clone was seen (once, few, many) or the class of an expanded clone, and some rows leave it out.

d_call clone_size j_call cdr3_length v_call cdr3_aa
. . TRBJ2-7 11 TRBV2 ASSRGGTDEQY
TRBD1 . TRBJ1-2 12 TRBV5-1 ASSFGTGGYGYT
. . TRBJ2-2 16 TRBV7-2 ASSLSFWAGSSTGELF
. . TRBJ1-2 12 TRBV6-6 ASSYGQVNYGYT
TRBD1 . TRBJ2-4 14 TRBV4-1 ASSPDRGQGKNIQY
. . TRBJ2-5 14 TRBV18 ASSLPRGRTQESQY
. . TRBJ2-5 12 TRBV28 ASSPIGDQETQY
. . TRBJ2-7 13 TRBV19 ASSTGTLSSYEQY
. few TRBJ1-2 11 TRBV7-2 ASSPRREDGYT
TRBD1 . TRBJ1-2 11 TRBV7-9 ASSSGQGWGYT
. . TRBJ2-1 14 TRBV13 ASSDRVSVPYNEQF
. . TRBJ2-7 16 TRBV21-1 ASSKSRTGASADYEQY
. . TRBJ1-4 12 TRBV7-2 ASSLIATNEKLF
TRBD2 once TRBJ2-5 14 TRBV7-7 ASSLGGAGVLETQY
TRBD1 . TRBJ2-1 11 TRBV28 ASRQGGYNEQF
TRBD1 . TRBJ1-4 13 TRBV5-1 ASSLLQGAKEKLF
. . TRBJ1-4 14 TRBV5-5 ASSLGPDATNEKLF
. few TRBJ2-5 12 TRBV5-1 ASSFGTGLETQY
. . TRBJ2-5 14 TRBV28 ASSPSPGGPQETQY
TRBD2 . TRBJ2-1 15 TRBV9 ASSVKREGNSYNEQF
. . TRBJ2-6 14 TRBV29-1 SVKGDRLSGANVLT
TRBD2 . TRBJ2-1 11 TRBV7-2 ASSRGGREVQF
. . TRBJ1-1 14 TRBV28 ASSPWGWDLETEAF
. . TRBJ1-1 10 TRBV28 ASRRQDREAF
TRBD2 . TRBJ2-2 15 TRBV11-2 ASSSFTLAGGPGELF
. . TRBJ2-7 11 TRBV11-3 ASSFGGNYEQY